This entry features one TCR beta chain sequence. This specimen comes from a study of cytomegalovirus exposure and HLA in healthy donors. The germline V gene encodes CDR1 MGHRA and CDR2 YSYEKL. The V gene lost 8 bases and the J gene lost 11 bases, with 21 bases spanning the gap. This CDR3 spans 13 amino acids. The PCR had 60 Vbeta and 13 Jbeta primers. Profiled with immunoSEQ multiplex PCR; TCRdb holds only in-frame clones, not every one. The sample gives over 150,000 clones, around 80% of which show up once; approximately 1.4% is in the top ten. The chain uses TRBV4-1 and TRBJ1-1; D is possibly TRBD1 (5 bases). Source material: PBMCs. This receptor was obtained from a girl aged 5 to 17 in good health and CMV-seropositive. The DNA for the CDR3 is TGCGCCAGCGGGGGGGTCCCTAGTTCTATGGCTTTCTTT. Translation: CASGGVPSSMAFF.